The 27 T cell receptor beta chains presented below share a single source sample, sequenced in a study of control samples from healthy donors and cancer patients (dated by TCRdb to the early 2020s). The library relied on the immunoSEQ multiplex PCR assay. TCRdb provides this immuneACCESS table in a form limited to in-frame rearrangements. Some clones are lacking; in checked studies, under half of them reflect an unresolved V gene, and why the rest are absent is not known. This sample lists about 100,000 clones; roughly 90% were detected once. The ten largest clones represent 15% to 20% of the sample. The sequenced sample consisted of blood. Receptors were obtained from a woman between 50 and 59 years old in good health.

The genes are TRBV6-5 and TRBJ1-1; D remains ambiguous. From germline, CDR1 is MNHEY and CDR2 SVGAGI. V was pared by 8 bases and J by 5 bases, with 12 bases between. The CDR3 runs 12 residues. The chain's CDR3 is CASLRGTTEAFF. DNA for the CDR3: TGTGCCAGCCTCCGGGGTACGACTGAAGCTTTCTTT.

J is TRBJ2-1 and V is TRBV24-1; the D gene is possibly TRBD2 (6 bases). The length of the CDR3 is 17 residues. Germline values: CDR1 KGHDR, CDR2 SFDVKD. The V and J ends lost 4 bases and 0 bases respectively, with 15 bases between them. The CDR3 coding sequence is TGTGCCACCAGTGAACTACTAGCCTCAGGCTCCTACAATGAGCAGTTCTTC. Amino acid sequence: CATSELLASGSYNEQFF.

The V gene is TRBV11-3, the J gene TRBJ2-5, with 10 nucleotides matching TRBD1. With V trimmed by 1 base and J by 4 bases, 3 bases remained unmatched. CDR1 SGHNT and CDR2 YENEEA come from the germline V gene. The CDR3 extends over 15 amino acids. CDR3 residues: CASSLVTGGIETQYF. The CDR3 nucleotides are TGTGCCAGCAGCTTAGTGACAGGGGGCATAGAGACCCAGTACTTC.

The rearrangement links TRBV9 to TRBJ1-1, with D uncertain. V was pared by 0 bases and J by 1 base, with 7 bases between. This CDR3 is built from 14 residues. CDR1 SGDLS and CDR2 YYNGEE come from the germline V gene. CDR3 in DNA: TGTGCCAGCAGCGTAGGGCTCCAGAACACTGAAGCTTTCTTT. Encoded protein: CASSVGLQNTEAFF. Using reference TRBV9 and TRBJ1-1 for the parts outside the CDR3, the full variable domain is DSGVTQTPKHLITATGQRVTLRCSPRSGDLSVYWYQQSLDQGLQFLIQYYNGEERAKGNILERFSAQQFPDLHSELNLSSLELGDSALYFCASSVGLQNTEAFFGQGTRLTVV.

The J gene is TRBJ1-4, the V gene TRBV29-1, with D perhaps matching TRBD1 (5 bases). V lost 5 bases to trimming and J lost 8 bases, with 15 bases between them. The CDR3 runs to 13 residues. The germline V gene encodes CDR1 SQVTM and CDR2 ANQGSEA. The CDR3 spells CSVHQGGGEKLFF. CDR3 DNA: TGCAGCGTTCATCAGGGCGGAGGGGAAAAACTGTTTTTT.

This chain links TRBV5-1 with TRBJ2-5, with no clear D. The CDR3 length is 11 residues. V shed 7 bases and J shed 2 bases, with 6 bases lying between them. Germline V gives CDR1 SGHRS, CDR2 YFSETQ. The CDR3 reads CASLEQETQYF. The DNA for the CDR3 is TGCGCCAGCCTTGAACAAGAGACCCAGTACTTC.

The table lists this clone with a count of one. The chain recombines TRBV24-1 with TRBJ2-2; D is unresolved. With 4 bases removed from V and 6 bases from J, the gap between germline ends came to 5 bases. Germline CDR1 and CDR2: KGHDR and SFDVKD. The CDR3 covers 12 residues. In nucleotides, the CDR3 is TGTGCCACCAGTGACAGCCCCGGGGAGCTGTTTTTT. Protein sequence: CATSDSPGELFF.

This clone has a single count. The chain joins TRBV7-2 to TRBJ2-1; D unresolved. Germline CDR1 reads SGHTA; CDR2 reads FQGNSA. Trimming stripped 2 bases from V and 4 bases from J, with 6 bases between. The CDR3 loop spans 13 amino acids. The CDR3: CASSLTLYNEQFF. CDR3 bases: TGTGCCAGCAGCTTAACCTTATACAATGAGCAGTTCTTC.

This clone was seen a few times. This chain connects TRBV11-2 to TRBJ2-1; no definite D call. The germline V gene encodes CDR1 SGHAT and CDR2 FQNNGV. V gave up 2 bases and J gave up 12 bases, with 5 bases separating them. The CDR3 spans 10 residues. CDR3 sequence: CASSLSGQFF. The CDR3 DNA reads as TGTGCCAGCAGCTTAAGTGGGCAGTTCTTC.

The chain couples TRBV6-2 or TRBV6-3 to TRBJ2-3; D unresolved. From germline, CDR1 is MNHEY and CDR2 SVGEGT. The CDR3 consists of 14 residues. With 6 bases removed from V and 4 bases from J, the gap between germline ends came to 14 bases. The CDR3 protein is CASSHLSWADTQYF. In DNA form, the CDR3 reads TGTGCCAGCAGCCATTTATCCTGGGCAGATACGCAGTATTTT.

This chain links TRBV7-2 with TRBJ1-2, with 9 nucleotides matching TRBD1. Germline V gives CDR1 SGHTA, CDR2 FQGNSA. The CDR3 consists of 15 residues. Trimming cost V 1 base and J 4 bases; bases outside gene matches: 4. As DNA, the CDR3 is TGTGCCAGCAGCTTAGTTACAGGGGGCGTCTATGGCTACACCTTC. This gives the protein CASSLVTGGVYGYTF.

The chain combines TRBV4-3 with TRBJ1-1; TRBD1 might be the D (5 bases). The CDR3 extends over 19 amino acids. The germline V gene has CDR1 LGHNA and CDR2 YSLEER. Deletions cut 0 bases from V and 0 bases from J, with 20 bases between. CDR3 DNA sequence: TGCGCCAGCAGCCAAGATATAGTATGGGAGGGGAATATGAACACTGAAGCTTTCTTT. This gives the protein CASSQDIVWEGNMNTEAFF.

The J gene is TRBJ2-7, the V gene TRBV18; 14 bases agree with TRBD2. Germline CDR1 KGHSH, CDR2 LQKENI. The CDR3 covers 16 residues. V trimming: 5 bases; J trimming: 6 bases; junction bases outside the gene matches: 9. The CDR3 region has the DNA TGTGCCAGCTCATCGACGACTAGCGGGGGGGCACCCGAGCAGTACTTC. It translates to CASSSTTSGGAPEQYF.

The gene calls are TRBV14 and TRBJ2-3; no clear D. The CDR3 sequence is 15 residues long. Per germline, CDR1 SGHDN and CDR2 FVKESK. V shed 6 bases and J shed 0 bases, with 13 bases lying between them. CDR3: CASSRRRASTDTQYF. CDR3 bases: TGTGCCAGCAGTCGTCGAAGAGCTAGCACAGATACGCAGTATTTT. The complete variable domain, with remaining parts taken from reference TRBV14 and TRBJ2-3, reads EAGVTQFPSHSVIEKGQTVTLRCDPISGHDNLYWYRRVMGKEIKFLLHFVKESKQDESGMPNNRFLAERTGGTYSTLKVQPAELEDSGVYFCASSRRRASTDTQYFGPGTRLTVL.

This chain joins TRBV2 and TRBJ2-4; 7 bases are shared with TRBD2. V lost 9 bases, J lost 0 bases, and 11 bases stayed unmatched. The CDR3 has 16 amino acids. Germline V gives CDR1 SNHLY, CDR2 FYNNEI. CDR3 DNA: TGTGCCAGTCTAGACGGGACTACCATAGCCAAAAACATTCAGTACTTC. It codes for CASLDGTTIAKNIQYF.

The chain couples TRBV25-1 to TRBJ1-5; unclear D gene. CDR1 is MGHDK, CDR2 SYGVNS, per germline. The CDR3 totals 13 residues. Trimming removed 3 bases from V and 4 bases from J, with 7 bases in between. CDR3 nucleotides: TGTGCCAGCAGTGACGGACTTAATCAGCCCCAGCATTTT. This codes for CASSDGLNQPQHF.

With regard to this clone: Germline and junction disagree at one end, which may indicate a read error. This chain uses TRBV5-1 with TRBJ1-2; TRBD1 might be the D (5 bases). Germline V gives CDR1 SGHRS, CDR2 YFSETQ. This CDR3 comprises 14 residues. In DNA, the CDR3 is TGCGCCCGCAGCCCGGGGGGGGGTAGCTATGGCTACACCTTC. It is translated as CARSPGGGSYGYTF.

In DNA form, the CDR3 reads TGTGCCAGCAGTAAAACGGGACAGGGGTATGGCTACACCTTC. It yields the protein CASSKTGQGYGYTF. This chain uses TRBV6-5 with TRBJ1-2; 10 bases map to TRBD1. The CDR3 is 14 residues long. Germline CDR1 and CDR2: MNHEY and SVGAGI. The V gene end was trimmed by 5 bases and the J gene end by 5 bases; junction bases not matched to a gene: 5.

This chain uses TRBV18 with TRBJ1-2, with TRBD1 as a possible D gene (5 bases). V lost 4 bases to trimming and J lost 6 bases, with 27 bases between them. The CDR3 sequence is 18 residues long. Looked up from germline, CDR1 is KGHSH and CDR2 is LQKENI. The CDR3 protein is CASSQSWDLLMGSDGYTF. The CDR3 region has the DNA TGTGCCAGCTCACAGTCGTGGGACCTCTTAATGGGTTCGGATGGCTACACCTTC.

The gene calls are TRBV30 and TRBJ2-1; 13 bases map to TRBD2. The V gene end was trimmed by 3 bases and the J gene end by 4 bases; junction bases not matched to a gene: 9. Germline V gene sequence: CDR1 GTSNPN, CDR2 SVGIG (reference sequence). The CDR3 covers 17 residues. The CDR3, as DNA: TGTGCCTGGAGAGATTGGACTAGCGGGGGTCTTTACAATGAGCAGTTCTTC. Translated: CAWRDWTSGGLYNEQFF. The entire variable domain, with the rest obtained from reference TRBV30 and TRBJ2-1, is as follows: SQTIHQWPATLVQPVGSPLSLECTVEGTSNPNLYWYRQAAGRGLQLLFYSVGIGQISSEVPQNLSASRPQDRQFILSSKKLLLSDSGFYLCAWRDWTSGGLYNEQFFGPGTRLTVL.

The genes are TRBV12-5 and TRBJ1-1, with D unresolved. CDR3 length: 15 residues. The V end lost 6 bases, the J end lost 2 bases, and 16 bases lay between the germline ends. CDR1 and CDR2 from the germline V gene are LGHNT and FRNRAP. CDR3 sequence reads: CASGPTKGSNTEAFF. The CDR3 bases are TGTGCTAGTGGCCCTACTAAGGGCTCAAACACTGAAGCTTTCTTT.

The chain combines TRBV7-2 with TRBJ2-7; tentatively, D is TRBD1 (6 bases). V lost 5 bases and J 4 bases, leaving 21 bases between the germline ends. Germline CDR1 reads SGHTA; CDR2 reads FQGNSA. The CDR3 is 16 residues long. The chain's CDR3 is CASSVSLGALPYEQYF. For the CDR3, the DNA is TGTGCCAGCAGCGTGTCCCTGGGGGCCCTTCCGTACGAGCAGTACTTC.

V usage is TRBV7-6 and J usage is TRBJ2-2; 8 bases match TRBD2. The CDR3 sequence is 19 residues long. Per the germline V gene, CDR1 is SGHVS and CDR2 is FNYEAQ. Trimming at V came to 5 bases and at J to 3 bases, leaving 17 bases not matched to a gene. CDR3 nucleotides: TGTGCCAGCAGCCCACGGCTAATTCTTGGCGGGGGGTACACCGGGGAGCTGTTTTTT. Translated: CASSPRLILGGGYTGELFF.

This chain connects TRBV4-1 to TRBJ1-6; no clear D. Trimming cost V 4 bases and J 9 bases, with 16 bases left between them. The CDR3 spans 15 residues. Germline CDR1 is MGHRA and CDR2 is YSYEKL. CDR3 nucleotides: TGCGCCAGCAGCCCTCTGTTGGACTTGGGTTCACCCCTCCACTTT. Translation gives CASSPLLDLGSPLHF.

This clone appeared a few times. This chain joins TRBV4-3 and TRBJ2-1; 14 bases are a match to TRBD2. V was pared by 5 bases and J by 7 bases, with 4 bases of the junction left unmatched. The CDR3 consists of 15 residues. The germline V gene encodes CDR1 LGHNA and CDR2 YSLEER. The CDR3 sequence is CASSLRTSGRNEQFF. Here the CDR3 DNA reads TGCGCCAGCAGCTTAAGGACTAGCGGGAGGAATGAGCAGTTCTTC.

This clone occurred once. V usage is TRBV5-1 and J usage is TRBJ1-1, with D maybe TRBD1 (5 bases). The V gene's germline CDR1 is SGHRS and CDR2 YFSETQ. The CDR3 has 13 residues. The germline V and J ends were trimmed by 4 bases and 5 bases, with 12 bases remaining between them. CDR3 coding DNA: TGCGCCAGCAGCCCAACCAGGGATACTGAAGCTTTCTTT. Translated, it gives CASSPTRDTEAFF.

Comment on this clone: One end of the junction fails to match germline, which may point to a read error. The CDR3 DNA is TGTGCCAGCACCCAACAGGGCCCCGGGGAGCTGTTTTTT. Its protein product is CASTQQGPGELFF. The rearrangement joins TRBV3-1 (or the pseudogene TRBV3-2) to TRBJ2-2, with D perhaps matching TRBD1 (6 bases). Germline V lookup: CDR1 LGHDT, CDR2 YNNKEL (reference sequence). This CDR3 spans 13 amino acids.